This entry features one T cell receptor beta chain sequence. Antigen specificity is unknown. This sample was included in a study of cytomegalovirus exposure and HLA in healthy donors. Study background: It was reported in a later analysis that the 95 to 150 validation repertoires used the same platform as the 666 first-cohort repertoires. Points from the study as a whole: Cytomegalovirus status was reportedly diagnosed by the classifier with high sensitivity and specificity. Across donors, most TCRs were seen rarely, yet some public ones were widespread.

The germline gives CDR1 SQVTM, CDR2 ANQGSEA. Trimming cost V 7 bases and J 8 bases, with 21 bases left between them. This CDR3 contains 14 residues. Using immunoSEQ multiplex PCR, the repertoire was profiled, and TCRdb retains in-frame clones only, with some absent. This table has about 170,000 clones, 86% appearing once. Separate from the approximately 650-subject first cohort, the roughly 120-subject validation cohort was the one that the donors belonged to. The sequence was collected from a woman aged 25 to 39 in good health and CMV-seronegative. The rearrangement links TRBV29-1 to TRBJ2-1; TRBD2 might be the D (5 bases). Material: PBMCs. In DNA, the CDR3 is TGCAGCGCCCTGGCGAGCGGCCATGGGGATGAGCAGTTCTTC. Protein product: CSALASGHGDEQFF.